What follows describes a single T cell receptor (beta chain). Its antigen remains unknown. The source of the sample is a study of T cell responses to AZD1222 COVID-19 vaccine. Study results and limitations: Spike-specific TCR breadth and depth both grew after two AZD1222 doses. Samples come after the peak T cell response, not at day 14.

The repertoire was sequenced with immunoSEQ multiplex PCR; TCRdb's copy has only in-frame clones and lacks some. This sample yields some 87,000 clones, of which around 91% are seen a single time; less than 5.5% belongs to the top ten. Germline V gene sequence: CDR1 SGHRS, CDR2 YFSETQ. V was clipped by 0 bases and J by 6 bases, with 9 bases between them. The CDR3 runs to 13 residues. The receptor's source is an adult in good health. The sequences come from peripheral blood, collected on day 0 of MenACWY control vaccination. The chain is built from TRBV5-1 and TRBJ1-2, with D possibly matching TRBD1 (5 bases). The CDR3, as DNA: TGCGCCAGCAGCTTGGACGGGGCCAATGGCTACACCTTC. Translating it yields CASSLDGANGYTF.